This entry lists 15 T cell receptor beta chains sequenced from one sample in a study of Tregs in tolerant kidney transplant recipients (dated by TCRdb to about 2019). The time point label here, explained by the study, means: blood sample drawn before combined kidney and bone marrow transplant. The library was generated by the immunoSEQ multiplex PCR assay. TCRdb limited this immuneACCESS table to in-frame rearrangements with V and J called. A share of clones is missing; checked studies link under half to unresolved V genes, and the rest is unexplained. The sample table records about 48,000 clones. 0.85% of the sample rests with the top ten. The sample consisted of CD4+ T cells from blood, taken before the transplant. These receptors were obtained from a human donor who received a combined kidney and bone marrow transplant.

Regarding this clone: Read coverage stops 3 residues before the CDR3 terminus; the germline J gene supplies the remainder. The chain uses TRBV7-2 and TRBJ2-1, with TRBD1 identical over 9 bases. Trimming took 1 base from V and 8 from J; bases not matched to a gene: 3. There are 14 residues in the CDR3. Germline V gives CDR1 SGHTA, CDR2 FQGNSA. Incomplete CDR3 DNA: TGTGCCAGCAGCTTAGAACAGGGGGCCGATGAG. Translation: CASSLEQGADE. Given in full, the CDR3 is CASSLEQGADEQFF.

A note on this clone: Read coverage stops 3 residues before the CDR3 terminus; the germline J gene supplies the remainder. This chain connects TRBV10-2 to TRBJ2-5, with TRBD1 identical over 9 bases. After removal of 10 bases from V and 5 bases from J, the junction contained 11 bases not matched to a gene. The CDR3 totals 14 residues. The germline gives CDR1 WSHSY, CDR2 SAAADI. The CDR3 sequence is CAIPWDRVYETQYF. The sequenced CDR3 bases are TGCGCCATACCGTGGGACAGGGTATATGAGACC.

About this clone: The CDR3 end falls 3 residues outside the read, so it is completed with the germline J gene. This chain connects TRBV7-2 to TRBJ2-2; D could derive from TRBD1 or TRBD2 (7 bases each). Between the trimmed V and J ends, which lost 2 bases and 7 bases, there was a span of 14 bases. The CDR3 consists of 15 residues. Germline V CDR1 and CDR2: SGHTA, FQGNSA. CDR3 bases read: TGTGCCAGCAGCTTAAGACAGGGAGGGGACGGGGAG. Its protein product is CASSLRQGGDGE. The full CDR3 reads CASSLRQGGDGELFF.

Partial CDR3 DNA: TGTGCCTGGACTGACAGCCACAATCAGCCC. This sequence encodes CAWTDSHNQP. The CDR3 in full is CAWTDSHNQPQHF. The chain has TRBV30 and TRBJ1-5; D possibly corresponds to TRBD1 (5 bases). Read coverage stops 3 residues before the CDR3 terminus; the germline J gene supplies the remainder. The CDR3 is 13 amino acids. CDR1 GTSNPN and CDR2 SVGIG come from the germline V gene (reference sequence). Trimming removed 4 bases at V and 3 bases at J, with 10 bases between.

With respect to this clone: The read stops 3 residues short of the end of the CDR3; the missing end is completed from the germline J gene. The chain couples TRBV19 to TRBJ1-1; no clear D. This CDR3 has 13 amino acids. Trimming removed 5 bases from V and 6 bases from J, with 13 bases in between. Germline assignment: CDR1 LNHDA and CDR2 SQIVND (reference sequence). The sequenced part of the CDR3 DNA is TGTGCCAGTAGTGTCCTTTCGGTACCTGAA. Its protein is CASSVLSVPE. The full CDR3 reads CASSVLSVPEAFF.

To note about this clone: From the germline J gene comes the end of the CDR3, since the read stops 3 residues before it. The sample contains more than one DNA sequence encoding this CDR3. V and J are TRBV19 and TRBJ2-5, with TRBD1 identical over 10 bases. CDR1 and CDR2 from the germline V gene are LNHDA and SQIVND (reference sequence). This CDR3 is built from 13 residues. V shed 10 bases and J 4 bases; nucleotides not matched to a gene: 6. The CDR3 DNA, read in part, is TGTGCCACCAGACAGGGGGCGAGAGAGACC. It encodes CATRQGARET. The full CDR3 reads CATRQGARETQYF.

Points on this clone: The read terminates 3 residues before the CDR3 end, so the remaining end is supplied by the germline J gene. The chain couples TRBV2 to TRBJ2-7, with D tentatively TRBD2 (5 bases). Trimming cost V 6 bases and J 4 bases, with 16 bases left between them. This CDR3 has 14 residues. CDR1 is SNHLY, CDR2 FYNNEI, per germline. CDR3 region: CASRGGAAEYEQYF. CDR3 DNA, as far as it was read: TGTGCCAGCAGGGGTGGAGCGGCAGAGTACGAG.

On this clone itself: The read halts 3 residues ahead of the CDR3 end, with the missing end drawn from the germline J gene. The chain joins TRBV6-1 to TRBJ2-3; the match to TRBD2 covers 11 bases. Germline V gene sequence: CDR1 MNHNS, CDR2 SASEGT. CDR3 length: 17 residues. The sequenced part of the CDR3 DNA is TGTGCCAGCAGTGAACAAGTCGGCACACTAGCGGGAGCCACG. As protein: CASSEQVGTLAGAT. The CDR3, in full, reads CASSEQVGTLAGATQYF.

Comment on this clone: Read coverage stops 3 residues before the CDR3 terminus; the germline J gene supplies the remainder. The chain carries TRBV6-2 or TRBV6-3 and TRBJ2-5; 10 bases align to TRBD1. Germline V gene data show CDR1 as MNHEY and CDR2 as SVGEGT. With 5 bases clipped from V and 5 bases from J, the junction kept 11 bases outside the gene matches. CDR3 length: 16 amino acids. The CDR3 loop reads CASSLGQGGNGETQYF. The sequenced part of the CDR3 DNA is TGTGCCAGCAGTCTAGGACAGGGGGGAAACGGGGAGACC.

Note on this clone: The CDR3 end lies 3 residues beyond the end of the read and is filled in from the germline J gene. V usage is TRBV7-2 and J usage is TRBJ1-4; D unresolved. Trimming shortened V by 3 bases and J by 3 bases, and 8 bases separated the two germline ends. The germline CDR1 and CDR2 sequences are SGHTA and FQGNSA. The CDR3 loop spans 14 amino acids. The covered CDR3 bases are TGTGCCAGCAGCTTGCGACAACCTAATGAAAAA. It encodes CASSLRQPNEK. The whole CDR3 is CASSLRQPNEKLFF.

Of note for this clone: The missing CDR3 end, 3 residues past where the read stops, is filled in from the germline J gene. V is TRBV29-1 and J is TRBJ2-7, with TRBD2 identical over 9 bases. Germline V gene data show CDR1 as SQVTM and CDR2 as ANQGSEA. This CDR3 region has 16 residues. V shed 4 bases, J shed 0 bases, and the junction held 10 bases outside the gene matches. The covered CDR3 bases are TGCAGCGTTGGTCTTTCTAGCGGGAATCCCTCCTACGAG. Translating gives CSVGLSSGNPSYE. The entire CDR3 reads CSVGLSSGNPSYEQYF.

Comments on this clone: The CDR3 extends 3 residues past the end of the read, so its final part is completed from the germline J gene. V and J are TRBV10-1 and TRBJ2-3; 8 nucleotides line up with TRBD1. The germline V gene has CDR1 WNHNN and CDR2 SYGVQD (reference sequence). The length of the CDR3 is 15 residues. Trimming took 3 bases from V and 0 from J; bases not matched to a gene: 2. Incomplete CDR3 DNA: TGCGCCAGCAGTGAACAGGGGGTTAGCACAGATACG. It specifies CASSEQGVSTDT. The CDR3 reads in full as CASSEQGVSTDTQYF.

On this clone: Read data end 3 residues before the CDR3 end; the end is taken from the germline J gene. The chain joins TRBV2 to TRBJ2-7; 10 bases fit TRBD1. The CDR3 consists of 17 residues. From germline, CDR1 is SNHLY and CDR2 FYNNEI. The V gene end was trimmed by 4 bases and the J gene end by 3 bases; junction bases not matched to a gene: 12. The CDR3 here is CASSGGDRGQTFYEQYF. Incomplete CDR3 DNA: TGTGCCAGCAGTGGGGGAGACAGGGGGCAGACCTTCTACGAG. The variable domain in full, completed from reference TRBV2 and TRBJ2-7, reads EPEVTQTPSHQVTQMGQEVILRCVPISNHLYFYWYRQILGQKVEFLVSFYNNEISEKSEIFDDQFSVERPDGSNFTLKIRSTKLEDSAMYFCASSGGDRGQTFYEQYFGPGTRLTVT.

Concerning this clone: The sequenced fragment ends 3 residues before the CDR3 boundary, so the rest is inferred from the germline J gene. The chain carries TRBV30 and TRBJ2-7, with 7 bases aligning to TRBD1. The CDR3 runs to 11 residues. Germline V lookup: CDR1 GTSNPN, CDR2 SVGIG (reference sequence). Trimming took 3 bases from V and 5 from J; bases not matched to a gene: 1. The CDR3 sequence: CAWRQGNEQYF. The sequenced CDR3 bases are TGTGCCTGGAGACAGGGGAACGAG. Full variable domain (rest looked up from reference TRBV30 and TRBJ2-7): SQTIHQWPATLVQPVGSPLSLECTVEGTSNPNLYWYRQAAGRGLQLLFYSVGIGQISSEVPQNLSASRPQDRQFILSSKKLLLSDSGFYLCAWRQGNEQYFGPGTRLTVT.

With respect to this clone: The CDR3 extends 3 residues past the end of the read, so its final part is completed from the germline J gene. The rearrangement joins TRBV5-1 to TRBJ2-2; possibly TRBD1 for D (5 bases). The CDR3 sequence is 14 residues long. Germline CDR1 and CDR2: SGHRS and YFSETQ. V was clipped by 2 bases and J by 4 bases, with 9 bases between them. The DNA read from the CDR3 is TGCGCCAGCAGCTTCAGGGTGACCACCGGGGAG. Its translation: CASSFRVTTGE. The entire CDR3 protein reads CASSFRVTTGELFF.